Presented here are 8 T cell receptor beta chains from one specimen sequenced in a study of Tregs in tolerant kidney transplant recipients. The nonmyeloablative bone marrow transplants came from related graft donors, with transient mixed chimerism. Some clones are missing from TCRdb's copy, which holds only in-frame ones; the method was immunoSEQ multiplex PCR. This table has some 56,000 clones, 91% appearing once. The sequences come from CD8+ T cells from blood (PBMCs), collected 24 months after the transplant. All receptors derive from a human patient who received a combined kidney and bone marrow transplant. Some T cells may be supplied by the graft donor.

CDR3 amino acids: CASSKRAGEIHSGNTIYF. The CDR3 DNA reads as TGTGCCAGCAGCAAAAGAGCGGGGGAGATCCACTCTGGAAACACCATATATTTT. The V call is TRBV21-1, the J call TRBJ1-3. TRBV21-1 is described as a pseudogene. The CDR3 sequence is 18 residues long.

This rearrangement joins TRBV9 to TRBJ1-5; D possibly corresponds to TRBD1 (5 bases). Germline loops: CDR1 SGDLS, CDR2 YYNGEE. V gave up 0 bases and J gave up 3 bases, with 7 bases separating them. The CDR3 loop spans 14 amino acids. The CDR3 DNA is TGTGCCAGCAGCGTAGGACAGAACAATCAGCCCCAGCATTTT. It yields the protein CASSVGQNNQPQHF.

V usage is TRBV19 and J usage is TRBJ2-1; the match to TRBD2 covers 12 bases. The germline V gene encodes CDR1 LNHDA and CDR2 SQIVND (reference sequence). CDR3 length: 15 amino acids. Trimming took 3 bases from V and 7 from J; bases not matched to a gene: 4. CDR3 loop: CASSISSGRANEQFF. In DNA, the CDR3 is TGTGCCAGTAGTATCTCTAGCGGGAGGGCGAATGAGCAGTTCTTC.

The genes are TRBV4-1 and TRBJ2-1; 10 nucleotides match TRBD2. The germline gives CDR1 MGHRA, CDR2 YSYEKL. V trimming: 4 bases; J trimming: 9 bases; junction bases outside the gene matches: 15. CDR3 length: 17 residues. CDR3 bases: TGCGCCAGCAGCCCGGAACGGATTAGCGGGGGGTTTGGTGAGCAGTTCTTC. Its translation: CASSPERISGGFGEQFF.

This rearrangement joins TRBV11-2 to TRBJ2-3, with TRBD2 matching 7 bases. There are 16 residues in the CDR3. J gave up 0 bases and V 3 bases, and 6 bases lay outside the gene matches. Germline lookup yields CDR1 SGHAT and CDR2 FQNNGV. The chain's CDR3 is CASSFSPGLSTDTQYF. The CDR3 DNA sequence: TGTGCCAGCAGCTTCTCCCCGGGACTAAGCACAGATACGCAGTATTTT.

This rearrangement joins TRBV11-3 to TRBJ2-3; D unclear. The ends were cut back, 4 bases at V and 2 bases at J, with 25 bases in the middle. The germline gives CDR1 SGHNT, CDR2 YENEEA. The CDR3 is 19 amino acids. In DNA form, the CDR3 reads TGTGCCAGCAGCTCGCCCCGAGTTGGTTCCGCCCTCTTCACAGATACGCAGTATTTT. Encoded protein: CASSSPRVGSALFTDTQYF.

The CDR3 coding sequence is TGTGCCAGCAGTACGGGGGGCGGGGTCGAGCAGTACTTC. This codes for CASSTGGGVEQYF. The chain couples TRBV6-5 to TRBJ2-7; D is possibly TRBD2 (7 bases). The V and J ends lost 5 bases and 6 bases respectively, with 14 bases between them. The CDR3 totals 13 residues. Germline V gene lookup returns CDR1 MNHEY and CDR2 SVGAGI.

The gene calls are TRBV19 and TRBJ2-3; 7 bases are a match to TRBD1. V was pared by 8 bases and J by 5 bases, with 13 bases of the junction left unmatched. The germline gives CDR1 LNHDA, CDR2 SQIVND (reference sequence). The CDR3 is 15 residues long. The CDR3, as DNA: TGTGCCAGTTCCTTAGGGGGCTCGAAAGGAGATACGCAGTATTTT. Translation gives CASSLGGSKGDTQYF.